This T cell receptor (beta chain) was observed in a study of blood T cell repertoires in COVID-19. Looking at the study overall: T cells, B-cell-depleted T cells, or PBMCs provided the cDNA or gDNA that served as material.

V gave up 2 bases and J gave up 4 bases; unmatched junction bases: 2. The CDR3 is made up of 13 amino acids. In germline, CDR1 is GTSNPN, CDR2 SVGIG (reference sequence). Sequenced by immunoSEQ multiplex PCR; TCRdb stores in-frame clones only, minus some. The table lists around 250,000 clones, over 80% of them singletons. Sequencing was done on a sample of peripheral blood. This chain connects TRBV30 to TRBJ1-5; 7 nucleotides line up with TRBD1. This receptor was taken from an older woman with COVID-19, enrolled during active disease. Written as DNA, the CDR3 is TGTGCCTGGAGTATGGACAGGAATCAGCCCCAGCATTTT. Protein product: CAWSMDRNQPQHF.